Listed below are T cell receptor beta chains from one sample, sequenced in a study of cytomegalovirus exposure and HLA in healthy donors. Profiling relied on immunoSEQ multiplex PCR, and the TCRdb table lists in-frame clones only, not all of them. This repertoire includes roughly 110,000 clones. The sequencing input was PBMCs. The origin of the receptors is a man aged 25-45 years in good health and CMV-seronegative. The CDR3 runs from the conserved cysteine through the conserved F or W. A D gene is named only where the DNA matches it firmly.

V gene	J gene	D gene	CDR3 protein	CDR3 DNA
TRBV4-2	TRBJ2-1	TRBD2	CASSLGTSGGTGFF	TGTGCCAGCAGCCTAGGGACTAGCGGGGGTACTGGGTTCTTC
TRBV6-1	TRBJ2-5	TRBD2	CASSSQRGFDETQYF	TGTGCCAGCAGTAGCCAGCGGGGATTCGACGAGACCCAGTACTTC
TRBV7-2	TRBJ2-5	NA	CASSSRTVQETQYF	TGTGCCAGCAGCTCCCGGACAGTCCAAGAGACCCAGTACTTC
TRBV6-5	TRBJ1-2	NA	CASSHPQQGIEGYTF	TGTGCCAGCAGTCACCCGCAGCAGGGGATTGAGGGCTACACCTTC
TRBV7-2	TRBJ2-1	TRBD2	CASRRTSGGASYNEQFF	TGTGCCAGCAGGAGGACTAGCGGGGGGGCCTCCTACAATGAGCAGTTCTTC
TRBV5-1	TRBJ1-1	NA	CASSLAVGDPLNTEAFF	TGCGCCAGCAGCTTGGCCGTCGGGGATCCGTTGAACACTGAAGCTTTCTTT
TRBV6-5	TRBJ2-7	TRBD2	CASKRASGYEQYF	TGTGCCAGCAAAAGGGCTAGCGGCTACGAGCAGTACTTC
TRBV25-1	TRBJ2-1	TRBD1	CASSSDRGSYNEQFF	TGTGCCAGCAGTAGCGACAGGGGTTCGTACAATGAGCAGTTCTTC
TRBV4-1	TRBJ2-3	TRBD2	CASSYSGGADTQYF	TGCGCCAGCAGCTACAGCGGGGGAGCGGATACGCAGTATTTT
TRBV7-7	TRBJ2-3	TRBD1	CASSQGQGSTDTQYF	TGTGCCAGCAGCCAAGGACAGGGGAGCACAGATACGCAGTATTTT
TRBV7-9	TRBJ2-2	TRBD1	CASSYDPGQGNTGELFF	TGTGCCAGCAGCTATGATCCGGGACAGGGGAACACCGGGGAGCTGTTTTTT
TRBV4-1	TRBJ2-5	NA	CASSQGLVPVQTQYF	TGCGCCAGCAGCCAAGGACTAGTCCCCGTGCAGACCCAGTACTTC
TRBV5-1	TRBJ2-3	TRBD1	CATGQGAIEDTQYF	TGCGCCACAGGACAGGGGGCAATTGAAGATACGCAGTATTTT
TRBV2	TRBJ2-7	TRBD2	CASSGTSGPYEQYF	TGTGCCAGCAGTGGGACTAGCGGGCCCTACGAGCAGTACTTC
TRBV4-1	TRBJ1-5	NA	CASSQAGGIQPQHF	TGCGCCAGCAGCCAAGCCGGGGGGATCCAGCCCCAGCATTTT
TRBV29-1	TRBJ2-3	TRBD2	CSVRGSGRGGLDTQYF	TGCAGCGTTAGGGGGTCGGGACGGGGGGGTCTAGATACGCAGTATTTT
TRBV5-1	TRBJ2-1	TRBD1	CASSLASRQGASEQLF	TGCGCCAGCAGCTTGGCCTCGCGGCAGGGGGCTAGTGAGCAGCTCTTC
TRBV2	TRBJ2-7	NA	CASNSGTYEQYF	TGTGCCAGCAATTCAGGGACCTACGAGCAGTACTTC
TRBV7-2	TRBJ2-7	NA	CASSFYEDEQYF	TGTGCCAGCAGCTTTTATGAGGACGAGCAGTACTTC
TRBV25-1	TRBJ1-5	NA	CASSQGSNQPQHF	TGTGCCAGCAGTCAGGGGAGCAATCAGCCCCAGCATTTT
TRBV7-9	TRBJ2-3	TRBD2	CASSWSGGVDTQYF	TGTGCCAGCAGCTGGTCGGGGGGTGTCGATACGCAGTATTTT
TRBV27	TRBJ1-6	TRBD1	CASSPRTGLNSPLHF	TGTGCCAGCAGTCCTAGGACAGGGCTCAATTCACCCCTCCACTTT
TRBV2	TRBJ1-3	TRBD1	CASSRDSISGNTIYF	TGTGCCAGCAGCCGGGACAGCATCTCTGGAAACACCATATATTTT
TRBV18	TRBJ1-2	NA	CASSPRGGGYTF	TGTGCCAGCTCCCCCAGAGGCGGGGGCTACACCTTC
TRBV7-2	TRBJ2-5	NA	CASSRDRAAGGRETQYF	TGTGCCAGCAGCCGGGACAGGGCGGCGGGGGGACGAGAGACCCAGTACTTC
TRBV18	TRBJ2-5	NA	CASSPQQGKVTQYF	TGTGCCAGCTCACCGCAACAGGGTAAAGTGACCCAGTACTTC
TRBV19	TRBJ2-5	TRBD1	CASSLGQGFQETQYF	TGTGCCAGTAGTCTGGGACAGGGATTTCAAGAGACCCAGTACTTC
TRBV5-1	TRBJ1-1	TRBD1	CASSLWNRGGTEAFF	TGCGCCAGCAGCTTGTGGAACAGGGGGGGCACTGAAGCTTTCTTT
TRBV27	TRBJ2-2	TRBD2	CASSLSGGRNTGELFF	TGTGCCAGCAGTTTAAGCGGGGGGAGGAACACCGGGGAGCTGTTTTTT
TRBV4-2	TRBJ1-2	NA	CASSQEMERGYTF	TGTGCCAGCAGCCAAGAGATGGAGAGGGGCTACACCTTC
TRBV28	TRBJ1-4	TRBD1	CASRWTGGSTNEKLFF	TGTGCCAGCAGATGGACAGGGGGCTCTACTAATGAAAAACTGTTTTTT
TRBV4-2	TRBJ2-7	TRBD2	CASSPLAGVTSYEQYF	TGTGCCAGCAGCCCCCTAGCGGGGGTCACCTCCTACGAGCAGTACTTC
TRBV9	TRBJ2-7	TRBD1	CASSARDSKTYEQYF	TGTGCCAGCAGCGCCCGGGACAGTAAGACCTACGAGCAGTACTTC
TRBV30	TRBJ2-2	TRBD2	CAWSVGRLAGALLRGGELFF	TGTGCCTGGAGTGTAGGCCGACTAGCGGGGGCGCTCCTACGGGGCGGGGAGCTGTTTTTT
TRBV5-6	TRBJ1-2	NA	CASSLFGGFNYGYTF	TGTGCCAGCAGCTTGTTCGGCGGTTTTAACTATGGCTACACCTTC
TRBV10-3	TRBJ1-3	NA	CAIAPGPPGNTIYF	TGTGCCATCGCCCCTGGGCCCCCTGGAAACACCATATATTTT
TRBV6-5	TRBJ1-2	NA	CASSPSPGLIDGYTF	TGTGCCAGCAGTCCCTCACCAGGGTTAATTGATGGCTACACCTTC
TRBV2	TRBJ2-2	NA	CASRISGANTGELFF	TGTGCCAGCAGGATTTCAGGGGCGAACACCGGGGAGCTGTTTTTT
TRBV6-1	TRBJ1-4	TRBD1	CASSEGQGDNEKLFF	TGTGCCAGCAGCGAGGGACAGGGAGATAATGAAAAACTGTTTTTT
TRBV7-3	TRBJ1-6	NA	CVSSRTGQGGEPLHF	TGTGTCAGCAGCCGAACGGGACAAGGGGGTGAGCCCCTCCACTTT
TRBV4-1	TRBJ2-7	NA	CASSQEIDRRGGEQYF	TGCGCCAGCAGCCAAGAAATAGACAGGCGAGGGGGTGAGCAGTACTTC
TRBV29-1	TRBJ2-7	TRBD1	CSVRDSSYEQYF	TGCAGCGTTAGGGACAGCTCCTACGAGCAGTACTTC
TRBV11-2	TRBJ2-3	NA	CASSLYTDTQYF	TGTGCCAGCAGCCTTTACACAGATACGCAGTATTTT
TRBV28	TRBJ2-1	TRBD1	CASIRQGKGEQFF	TGTGCCAGCATACGACAGGGTAAGGGTGAGCAGTTCTTC
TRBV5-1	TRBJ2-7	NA	CASRRAGTQGGEQYF	TGCGCCAGCAGGCGGGCCGGCACTCAGGGAGGCGAGCAGTACTTC
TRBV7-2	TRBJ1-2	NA	CASRLRGIRPANYGYTF	TGTGCCAGCAGGTTAAGGGGAATTAGGCCCGCTAACTATGGCTACACCTTC
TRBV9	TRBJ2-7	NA	CASSVVGSSYEQYF	TGTGCCAGCAGCGTAGTAGGGAGCTCCTACGAGCAGTACTTC
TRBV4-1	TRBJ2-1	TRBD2	CASSQEGQRGGRNEQFF	TGCGCCAGCAGCCAAGAAGGTCAGCGGGGGGGCCGGAATGAGCAGTTCTTC
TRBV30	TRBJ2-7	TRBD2	CAWSVLGGTYEQYF	TGTGCCTGGAGTGTACTGGGAGGGACCTACGAGCAGTACTTC
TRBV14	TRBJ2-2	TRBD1	CASSQPGQGRTGELFF	TGTGCCAGCAGCCAACCTGGACAGGGTCGGACCGGGGAGCTGTTTTTT
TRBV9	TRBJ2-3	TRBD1	CASSARPGTGTGTDTQYF	TGTGCCAGCAGCGCCCGTCCCGGGACAGGGACGGGCACAGATACGCAGTATTTT